This T cell receptor beta chain is from a study of blood T cell repertoires in COVID-19. In the study overall: Some COVID-19 samples were acute and others convalescent; all came from the United States, Italy and Spain. Nucleic acid was either cDNA or gDNA, and it came from T cells, B-cell-depleted T cells, or PBMCs.

Source study methods: How many nucleated cells were present was estimated from reference gene primer amplification. TCRdb's table, derived via immunoSEQ multiplex PCR, lists solely in-frame clones and lacks some. V and J calls and clone size come straight from that table; D and trimming were deduced from the DNA. The sample lists roughly 240,000 clones, roughly 85% occurring once. The CDR3 is 16 residues long. The junction had 8 bases not matched to a gene; V was cut back by 3 bases and J by 0 bases. CDR1 and CDR2 (germline): GTSNPN, SVGIG (reference sequence). One Seattle source followed patients from active infection through their disease course.

The TCR was taken from a man in his forties or fifties with COVID-19, enrolled during active disease. The chain has TRBV30 and TRBJ2-1, with TRBD2 matching over 7 bases. Sample: peripheral blood. The CDR3 loop reads CAWSPSGGSSYNEQFF. The CDR3, as DNA: TGTGCCTGGAGCCCCTCGGGAGGAAGCTCCTACAATGAGCAGTTCTTC.